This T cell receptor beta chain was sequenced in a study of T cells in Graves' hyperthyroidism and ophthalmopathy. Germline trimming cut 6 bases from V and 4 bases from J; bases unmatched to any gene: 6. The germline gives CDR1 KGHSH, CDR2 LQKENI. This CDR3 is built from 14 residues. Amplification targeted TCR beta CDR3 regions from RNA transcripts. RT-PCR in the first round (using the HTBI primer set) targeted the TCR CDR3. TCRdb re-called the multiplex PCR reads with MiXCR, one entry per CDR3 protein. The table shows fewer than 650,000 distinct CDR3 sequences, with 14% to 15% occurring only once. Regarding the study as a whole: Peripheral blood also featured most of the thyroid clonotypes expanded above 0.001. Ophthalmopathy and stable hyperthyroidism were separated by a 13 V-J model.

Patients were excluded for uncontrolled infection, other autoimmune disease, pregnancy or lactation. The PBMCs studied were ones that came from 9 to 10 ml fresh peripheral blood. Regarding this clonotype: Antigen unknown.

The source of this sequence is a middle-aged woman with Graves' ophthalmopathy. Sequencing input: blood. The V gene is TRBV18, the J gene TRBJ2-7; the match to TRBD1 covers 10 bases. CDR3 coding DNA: TGTGCCAGCTCCGACAGGGGGCGGTGGTACGAGCAGTACTTC. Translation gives CASSDRGRWYEQYF.